Listed here are 10 T cell receptor beta chains from one sample, sequenced in a study of blood T cell repertoires in COVID-19. Clones were sequenced by immunoSEQ multiplex PCR, and TCRdb holds only the in-frame ones, with some missing. The table records 280,000 or so clones, roughly 85% of them present only once. The sequenced sample was PBMCs or T cells enriched from blood (not recorded which). These receptors all stem from a man aged 25-45 years who had recovered from COVID-19.

There are a few counts of this clone. The V call is TRBV4-1, the J call TRBJ1-5, with 8 positions matching TRBD1. CDR1 and CDR2 (germline): MGHRA, YSYEKL. The CDR3 spans 17 residues. Losses at the gene ends were 1 base for V and 3 bases for J; bases not matched to a gene: 8. This chain's CDR3 is CASSQGGGQAYNQPQHF. In DNA, the CDR3 is TGCGCCAGCAGCCAAGGGGGGGGACAGGCCTACAATCAGCCCCAGCATTTT.

The CDR3 is CASSLTGGVAGNTIYF. CDR3 DNA: TGTGCCAGCTCACTAACAGGGGGAGTAGCTGGAAACACCATATATTTT. The chain carries TRBV18 and TRBJ1-3; 8 positions agree with TRBD1. V was pared by 4 bases and J by 2 bases, with 7 bases of the junction left unmatched. Per the germline V gene, CDR1 is KGHSH and CDR2 is LQKENI. This CDR3 is 16 amino acids long.

The chain links TRBV27 to TRBJ1-2; D perhaps matches TRBD1 (5 bases). The CDR3 contains 16 residues. Germline-derived CDR1 and CDR2 are MNHEY and SMNVEV (reference sequence). V was clipped by 6 bases and J by 3 bases, with 20 bases between them. CDR3 region: CASSRVPTAWDYGYTF. CDR3 sequence (DNA): TGTGCCAGCAGCCGAGTCCCGACAGCATGGGACTATGGCTACACCTTC.

The gene calls are TRBV3-1 (or the pseudogene TRBV3-2) and TRBJ2-3; a weak D match, TRBD2 (7 bases). The germline CDR1 and CDR2 sequences are LGHDT and YNNKEL (reference sequence). CDR3 length: 16 amino acids. Trimming removed 6 bases from V and 0 bases from J, with 16 bases in between. CDR3 sequence: CASSRGRGPSTDTQYF. CDR3 DNA: TGTGCCAGCAGTCGGGGGCGGGGGCCAAGCACAGATACGCAGTATTTT.

This clone was observed a handful of times. The chain links TRBV9 to TRBJ2-3; the match to TRBD2 covers 10 bases. Losses at the gene ends were 2 bases for V and 3 bases for J; bases not matched to a gene: 6. This CDR3 is built from 16 residues. Germline lookup yields CDR1 SGDLS and CDR2 YYNGEE. Here the CDR3 DNA reads TGTGCCAGCAGCGTTTCTAGCGGGGGCTTAACAGATACGCAGTATTTT. It is translated as CASSVSSGGLTDTQYF. Combining the CDR3 with reference TRBV9 and TRBJ2-3 gives the whole variable domain DSGVTQTPKHLITATGQRVTLRCSPRSGDLSVYWYQQSLDQGLQFLIQYYNGEERAKGNILERFSAQQFPDLHSELNLSSLELGDSALYFCASSVSSGGLTDTQYFGPGTRLTVL.

V is TRBV7-9 and J is TRBJ1-2; no clear D. Germline loops: CDR1 SEHNR, CDR2 FQNEAQ (reference sequence). The CDR3 is made up of 14 amino acids. Trimming took 10 bases from V and 0 from J, leaving 15 bases between them. CDR3 residues: CATPAASANYGYTF. CDR3 in DNA: TGTGCCACTCCAGCGGCGTCTGCTAACTATGGCTACACCTTC.

The rearrangement links TRBV7-3 to TRBJ2-6; 7 bases match TRBD1. In germline, CDR1 is SGHTA, CDR2 FQGTGA. The CDR3 is 16 amino acids. The V gene end was trimmed by 5 bases and the J gene end by 0 bases; junction bases not matched to a gene: 4. The CDR3 loop reads CASSPTGVSGANVLTF. In DNA, the CDR3 is TGTGCCAGCAGCCCTACAGGGGTCTCTGGGGCCAACGTCCTGACTTTC.

The chain carries TRBV30 and TRBJ1-1, with D unresolved. V lost 1 base and J lost 7, with 10 bases in between. The CDR3 totals 12 residues. Germline CDR1 reads GTSNPN; CDR2 reads SVGIG (reference sequence). The CDR3 region is CAWSDNYIEAFF. CDR3 sequence (DNA): TGTGCCTGGAGTGATAATTATATTGAAGCTTTCTTT.

The chain recombines TRBV12-3 or TRBV12-4 with TRBJ1-5; D possibly corresponds to TRBD1 (6 bases). The V and J ends lost 6 bases and 5 bases respectively, with 11 bases between them. The CDR3 extends over 13 amino acids. The CDR3 DNA sequence: TGTGCCAGCAGCAGGGGTCCCTATCAGCCCCAGCATTTT. Translated: CASSRGPYQPQHF.

The J gene is TRBJ1-1, the V gene TRBV30, with a tentative D call TRBD1 (6 bases). The CDR3 totals 14 residues. The ends were cut back, 0 bases at V and 1 base at J, with 9 bases in the middle. Germline V gene data show CDR1 as GTSNPN and CDR2 as SVGIG (reference sequence). The chain's CDR3 is CAWSVPRGNTEAFF. The DNA of the CDR3 is TGTGCCTGGAGTGTACCCAGGGGGAACACTGAAGCTTTCTTT.